One and the same sample provided the 28 T cell receptor beta chains below, sequenced in a study of OX40 agonist ivuxolimab in advanced cancers. The data were produced by immunoSEQ multiplex PCR, yet TCRdb's version contains in-frame clones alone and is incomplete. This table holds tens of thousands of clones, about 88% found once. This sample comprised CD4+ or CD8+ T cells sorted from blood, obtained in a trial of the OX40 agonist ivuxolimab. The receptors shown here come from an adult with an advanced solid tumor such as melanoma, head and neck, liver or kidney cancer.

The chain has TRBV5-4 and TRBJ2-3; 10 positions match TRBD1. CDR3 size: 15 residues. Trimming took 4 bases from V and 4 from J; bases not matched to a gene: 6. Germline assignment: CDR1 SGHNT and CDR2 YYREEE (reference sequence). As DNA, the CDR3 is TGTGCCAGCAGCCGGGACAGGGGTCCCTCAGATACGCAGTATTTT. This gives the protein CASSRDRGPSDTQYF. Supplemented by reference TRBV5-4 and TRBJ2-3, the full variable domain reads ETGVTQSPTHLIKTRGQQVTLRCSSQSGHNTVSWYQQALGQGPQFIFQYYREEENGRGNFPPRFSGLQFPNYSSELNVNALELDDSALYLCASSRDRGPSDTQYFGPGTRLTVL.

This chain links TRBV7-2 with TRBJ2-6, with D possibly called TRBD1 or TRBD2 (6 bases each). V was pared by 6 bases and J by 3 bases, with 15 bases between. The V gene's germline CDR1 is SGHTA and CDR2 FQGNSA. This CDR3 has 16 amino acids. The CDR3 coding sequence is TGTGCCAGCAGTCCCACGGGGGCGCTTGGGGCCAACGTCCTGACTTTC. It encodes CASSPTGALGANVLTF.

The chain links TRBV15 to TRBJ1-5; a possible D gene is TRBD1 (6 bases). This CDR3 comprises 15 residues. Trimming cost V 1 base and J 0 bases, with 7 bases left between them. Germline CDR1 reads LNHNV; CDR2 reads YYDKDF (reference sequence). Written as DNA, the CDR3 is TGTGCCACCAGCAGAGGGGACAATAGCAATCAGCCCCAGCATTTT. Its translation is CATSRGDNSNQPQHF. Looking up the rest from reference TRBV15 and TRBJ1-5 gives the full variable domain: DAMVIQNPRYQVTQFGKPVTLSCSQTLNHNVMYWYQQKSSQAPKLLFHYYDKDFNNEADTPDNFQSRRPNTSFCFLDIRSPGLGDTAMYLCATSRGDNSNQPQHFGDGTRLSIL.

The CDR3 sequence: CASSSLTATNEKLFF. CDR3 nucleotide sequence: TGTGCCAGTAGTTCCCTGACAGCAACTAATGAAAAACTGTTTTTT. The rearrangement links TRBV19 to TRBJ1-4; TRBD1 might be the D (5 bases). CDR3 length equals 15 residues. Trimming took off 5 bases at V and 0 bases at J, with 10 bases between the two ends. Germline V gene sequence: CDR1 LNHDA, CDR2 SQIVND (reference sequence).

The chain joins TRBV18 to TRBJ1-4, with unresolved D. This CDR3 region has 15 residues. The V gene's germline CDR1 is KGHSH and CDR2 LQKENI. Deletions cut 3 bases from V and 8 bases from J, with 16 bases between. The CDR3 sequence is CASSPPSPRAEKLFF. The CDR3 DNA reads as TGTGCCAGCTCACCTCCCTCACCTCGAGCAGAAAAACTGTTTTTT.

The chain joins TRBV10-3 to TRBJ2-2; 12 bases are shared with TRBD2. J gave up 4 bases and V 10 bases, and 10 bases lay outside the gene matches. The germline CDR1 and CDR2 sequences are ENHRY and SYGVKD. The CDR3 has 16 amino acids. CDR3 protein: CATRLAGGPSTGELFF. The CDR3 coding sequence is TGTGCCACCCGGCTAGCGGGAGGGCCGTCCACCGGGGAGCTGTTTTTT.

The genes are TRBV4-2 and TRBJ2-5; 9 nucleotides agree with TRBD2. This CDR3 region has 18 residues. Germline V gene data show CDR1 as LGHNA and CDR2 as YNFKEQ. J was trimmed by 5 bases and V by 0 bases; bases with no gene match: 13. The CDR3 DNA reads as TGTGCCAGCAGCCAAGATCTCGGTGGCGGGAGGGCCGGGGAGACCCAGTACTTC. This sequence encodes CASSQDLGGGRAGETQYF.

The chain employs TRBV28 and TRBJ1-6, with D unclear. Trimming removed 5 bases at V and 12 bases at J, with 17 bases between. This CDR3 region has 14 residues. Germline assignment: CDR1 MDHEN and CDR2 SYDVKM. CDR3 nucleotide sequence: TGTGCCAGCAGTCCACCGGGCCTTTACTTACCCCTCCACTTT. Its protein product is CASSPPGLYLPLHF. The complete variable domain, with remaining parts taken from reference TRBV28 and TRBJ1-6, reads DVKVTQSSRYLVKRTGEKVFLECVQDMDHENMFWYRQDPGLGLRLIYFSYDVKMKEKGDIPEGYSVSREKKERFSLILESASTNQTSMYLCASSPPGLYLPLHFGNGTRLTVT.

This chain links TRBV14 with TRBJ2-3; D gene unclear. The CDR3 totals 16 residues. Germline loops: CDR1 SGHDN, CDR2 FVKESK. V lost 4 bases, J lost 0 bases, and 14 bases lay in between. The CDR3 sequence is CASSLWAGDSTDTQYF. Written as DNA, the CDR3 is TGTGCCAGCAGCCTATGGGCAGGTGATAGCACAGATACGCAGTATTTT. Using reference TRBV14 and TRBJ2-3 for the parts outside the CDR3, the full variable domain is EAGVTQFPSHSVIEKGQTVTLRCDPISGHDNLYWYRRVMGKEIKFLLHFVKESKQDESGMPNNRFLAERTGGTYSTLKVQPAELEDSGVYFCASSLWAGDSTDTQYFGPGTRLTVL.

The chain combines TRBV5-1 with TRBJ2-1; D is unclear. V was cut by 3 bases and J by 9 bases, with 22 bases left in between. Germline V gene data show CDR1 as SGHRS and CDR2 as YFSETQ. CDR3 length: 16 amino acids. The CDR3 DNA sequence: TGCGCCAGCAGCTCGGGTGCCAGTGGCTGGCCCATTGAGCAGTTCTTC. Translation: CASSSGASGWPIEQFF.

This clone was seen a single time. This chain joins TRBV2 and TRBJ2-5; TRBD2 matches 11 bases. The CDR3 has 14 residues. Trimming took 9 bases from V and 3 from J; bases not matched to a gene: 6. Germline V gives CDR1 SNHLY, CDR2 FYNNEI. CDR3 bases: TGTGCCAGTTCCGGGACTAGCGGTGAAGAGACCCAGTACTTC. It is translated as CASSGTSGEETQYF.

This clone was picked up one time. The rearrangement links TRBV14 to TRBJ1-4; D remains unclear. This CDR3 region has 14 residues. Per the germline V gene, CDR1 is SGHDN and CDR2 is FVKESK. Trimming stripped 5 bases from V and 5 bases from J, with 12 bases between. CDR3 loop: CASSYYGPNEKLFF. In DNA form, the CDR3 reads TGTGCCAGCAGCTACTACGGACCGAATGAAAAACTGTTTTTT.

The chain recombines TRBV6-5 with TRBJ2-1; D is possibly TRBD2 (6 bases). The CDR3 spans 12 residues. Trimming took off 8 bases at V and 7 bases at J, with 12 bases between the two ends. Per germline, CDR1 MNHEY and CDR2 SVGAGI. CDR3 in amino acids: CASVAGRNEQFF. DNA for the CDR3: TGTGCCAGCGTTGCAGGGAGGAATGAGCAGTTCTTC.

This sequence joins TRBV6-5 and TRBJ1-2; a weak D match, TRBD1 (5 bases). Germline loops: CDR1 MNHEY, CDR2 SVGAGI. Trimming left V 6 bases short and J 7 bases short, with 9 bases between. This CDR3 spans 11 amino acids. The DNA of the CDR3 is TGTGCCAGCAGCCTGGGGCTTGGCTACACCTTC. Translating it yields CASSLGLGYTF.

The V gene is TRBV9, the J gene TRBJ2-5, with D perhaps TRBD1 or TRBD2 (5 bases each). This CDR3 comprises 17 residues. Germline V lookup: CDR1 SGDLS, CDR2 YYNGEE. Between the trimmed V and J ends, which lost 4 bases and 3 bases, there was a span of 22 bases. The CDR3, as DNA: TGTGCCAGCAGCCCCTATGGGGCTAGCACTACTAAAGAGACCCAGTACTTC. Translated, it gives CASSPYGASTTKETQYF.

The chain combines TRBV18 with TRBJ1-1; 7 nucleotides line up with TRBD1. Germline CDR1 reads KGHSH; CDR2 reads LQKENI. The CDR3 is made up of 15 amino acids. V lost 4 bases and J lost 4; bases outside the gene matches: 9. CDR3 loop: CASSLSGGGPTEAFF. The CDR3 DNA reads as TGTGCCAGCTCACTCTCGGGAGGGGGCCCCACTGAAGCTTTCTTT.

The CDR3 reads CASGRGSETQYF. CDR3 coding DNA: TGTGCCTCGGGGAGAGGGAGCGAGACCCAGTACTTC. This chain links TRBV30 with TRBJ2-5; D possibly corresponds to TRBD2 (5 bases). V was clipped by 7 bases and J by 5 bases, with 14 bases between them. This CDR3 is 12 amino acids long. Germline CDR1 and CDR2: GTSNPN and SVGIG (reference sequence).

The gene calls are TRBV5-1 and TRBJ1-1, with D possibly being TRBD1 (5 bases). The CDR3 covers 16 residues. Trimming took 0 bases from V and 4 from J, leaving 16 bases between them. Germline V CDR1 and CDR2: SGHRS, YFSETQ. The CDR3 region is CASSLGQRGPGTEAFF. The CDR3 nucleotides read TGCGCCAGCAGCTTGGGCCAGAGGGGCCCGGGCACTGAAGCTTTCTTT. The full variable domain, in which reference TRBV5-1 and TRBJ1-1 provide the parts outside the CDR3, is KAGVTQTPRYLIKTRGQQVTLSCSPISGHRSVSWYQQTPGQGLQFLFEYFSETQRNKGNFPGRFSGRQFSNSRSEMNVSTLELGDSALYLCASSLGQRGPGTEAFFGQGTRLTVV.

The chain combines TRBV7-2 with TRBJ1-6; unclear D gene. In germline, CDR1 is SGHTA, CDR2 FQGNSA. The CDR3 has 17 residues. The V end lost 1 base, the J end lost 7 bases, and 17 bases lay between the germline ends. The CDR3 here is CASSLVPSAPRNSPLHF. The CDR3 nucleotides are TGTGCCAGCAGCTTAGTCCCCAGTGCCCCAAGGAATTCACCCCTCCACTTT.

As DNA, the CDR3 is TGTGCCAGCAGCTTAGCGAGTTTAGAGACCCAGTACTTC. Translation gives CASSLASLETQYF. The V and J genes are TRBV7-6 and TRBJ2-5; the D is unclear. Germline loops: CDR1 SGHVS, CDR2 FNYEAQ. V dropped 0 bases and J dropped 4 bases, with 6 bases sitting between them. The CDR3 is 13 residues long.

This sequence joins TRBV28 and TRBJ1-2; TRBD1 agrees at 12 bases. V was pared by 10 bases and J by 8 bases, with 14 bases of the junction left unmatched. Germline values: CDR1 MDHEN, CDR2 SYDVKM. The CDR3 extends over 15 amino acids. As DNA, the CDR3 is TGTGCCACCGGGACAGGGGGCTTAGGAGGGGAGGGCTACACCTTC. It yields the protein CATGTGGLGGEGYTF.

The chain carries TRBV28 and TRBJ1-1; 7 bases are shared with TRBD1. CDR3 length: 12 residues. Germline CDR1 MDHEN, CDR2 SYDVKM. J lost 4 bases, V lost 6 bases, and 2 bases had no gene match. CDR3 protein: CASSDRVTEAFF. Written as DNA, the CDR3 is TGTGCCAGCAGCGACAGGGTCACTGAAGCTTTCTTT. The full variable domain, completed using reference TRBV28 and TRBJ1-1, is DVKVTQSSRYLVKRTGEKVFLECVQDMDHENMFWYRQDPGLGLRLIYFSYDVKMKEKGDIPEGYSVSREKKERFSLILESASTNQTSMYLCASSDRVTEAFFGQGTRLTVV.

The rearrangement uses TRBV30 and TRBJ2-1; weak D call: TRBD2 (6 bases). Per germline, CDR1 GTSNPN and CDR2 SVGIG (reference sequence). The CDR3 covers 14 residues. V gave up 4 bases and J gave up 3 bases, with 13 bases separating them. DNA of the CDR3: TGTGCCTGGAAAGGGGACTCGGGCTACAATGAGCAGTTCTTC. Translation: CAWKGDSGYNEQFF.

The genes are TRBV28 and TRBJ1-2; D unresolved. CDR1 MDHEN and CDR2 SYDVKM come from the germline V gene. V lost 1 base and J 4 bases, leaving 16 bases between the germline ends. This CDR3 has 16 amino acids. DNA of the CDR3: TGTGCCAGCAGTTTATTGGGCCCGGCAGCCGCCTATGGCTACACCTTC. Its translation is CASSLLGPAAAYGYTF.

The CDR3 loop is CAISESAGLQETQYF. CDR3 coding DNA: TGTGCCATCAGTGAAAGTGCGGGGTTACAAGAGACCCAGTACTTC. This chain uses TRBV10-3 with TRBJ2-5; a possible D gene is TRBD2 (6 bases). In germline, CDR1 is ENHRY, CDR2 SYGVKD. The CDR3 has 15 amino acids. V dropped 3 bases and J dropped 2 bases, with 13 bases sitting between them.

J is TRBJ1-4 and V is TRBV7-9; TRBD1 aligns across 7 bases. The CDR3 loop spans 15 amino acids. The germline V gene has CDR1 SEHNR and CDR2 FQNEAQ (reference sequence). V was pared by 5 bases and J by 6 bases, with 9 bases of the junction left unmatched. The CDR3 protein is CASSPRQGGYEKLFF. The CDR3 DNA reads TGTGCCAGCAGCCCGCGACAGGGCGGCTATGAAAAACTGTTTTTT.

This clone was detected many times. This rearrangement joins TRBV18 to TRBJ1-1; TRBD1 might be the D (5 bases). There are 14 residues in the CDR3. Trimming left V 4 bases short and J 3 bases short, with 12 bases between. Per germline, CDR1 KGHSH and CDR2 LQKENI. In DNA form, the CDR3 reads TGTGCCAGCTCACGGGGACTCGGGGACACTGAAGCTTTCTTT. Amino acid sequence: CASSRGLGDTEAFF.

The chain joins TRBV5-4 to TRBJ2-5; D is ambiguous. CDR1 SGHNT and CDR2 YYREEE come from the germline V gene (reference sequence). CDR3 length equals 13 residues. V lost 9 bases to trimming and J lost 0 bases, with 12 bases between them. The CDR3 here is CATTREDQETQYF. CDR3 sequence (DNA): TGTGCCACCACCCGTGAAGACCAAGAGACCCAGTACTTC.